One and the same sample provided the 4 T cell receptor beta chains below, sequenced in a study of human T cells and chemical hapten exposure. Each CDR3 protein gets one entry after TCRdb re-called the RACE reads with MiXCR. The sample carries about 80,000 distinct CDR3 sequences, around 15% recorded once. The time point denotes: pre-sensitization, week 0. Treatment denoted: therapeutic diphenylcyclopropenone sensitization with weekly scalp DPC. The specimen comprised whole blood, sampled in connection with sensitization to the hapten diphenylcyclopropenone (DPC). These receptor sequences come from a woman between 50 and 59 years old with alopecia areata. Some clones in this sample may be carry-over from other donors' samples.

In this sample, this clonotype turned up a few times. The CDR3 is CSASSGSMGEQYF. The CDR3 bases are TGCAGTGCTAGTAGCGGGTCAATGGGCGAGCAGTACTTC. The chain links TRBV20-1 to TRBJ2-7; 7 nucleotides match TRBD2. This CDR3 contains 13 residues. Germline V gene sequence: CDR1 DFQATT, CDR2 SNEGSKA (reference sequence). With 3 bases clipped from V and 6 bases from J, the junction kept 8 bases outside the gene matches.

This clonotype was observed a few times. CDR3 sequence reads: CASSLGTAKETQYF. The CDR3 region has the DNA TGTGCCAGCAGCTTGGGGACAGCGAAAGAGACCCAGTACTTC. The V call is TRBV11-2, the J call TRBJ2-5, with 7 positions matching TRBD1. The junction had 4 bases not matched to a gene; V was cut back by 3 bases and J by 3 bases. The CDR3 extends over 14 amino acids. In germline, CDR1 is SGHAT, CDR2 FQNNGV.

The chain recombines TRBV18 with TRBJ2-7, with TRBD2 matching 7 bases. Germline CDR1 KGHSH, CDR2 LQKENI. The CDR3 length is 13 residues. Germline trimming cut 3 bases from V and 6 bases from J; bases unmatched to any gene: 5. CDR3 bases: TGTGCCAGCTCACCCCTCCCGGGGGGCGAGCAGTACTTC. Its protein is CASSPLPGGEQYF.

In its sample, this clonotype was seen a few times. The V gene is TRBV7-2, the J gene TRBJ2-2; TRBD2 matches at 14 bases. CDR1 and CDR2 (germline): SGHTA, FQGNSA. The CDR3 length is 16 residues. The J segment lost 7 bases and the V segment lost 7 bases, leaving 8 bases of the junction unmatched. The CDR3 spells CASKPGLAGVIGELFF. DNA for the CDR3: TGTGCCAGCAAACCGGGACTAGCGGGAGTCATCGGGGAGCTGTTTTTT.